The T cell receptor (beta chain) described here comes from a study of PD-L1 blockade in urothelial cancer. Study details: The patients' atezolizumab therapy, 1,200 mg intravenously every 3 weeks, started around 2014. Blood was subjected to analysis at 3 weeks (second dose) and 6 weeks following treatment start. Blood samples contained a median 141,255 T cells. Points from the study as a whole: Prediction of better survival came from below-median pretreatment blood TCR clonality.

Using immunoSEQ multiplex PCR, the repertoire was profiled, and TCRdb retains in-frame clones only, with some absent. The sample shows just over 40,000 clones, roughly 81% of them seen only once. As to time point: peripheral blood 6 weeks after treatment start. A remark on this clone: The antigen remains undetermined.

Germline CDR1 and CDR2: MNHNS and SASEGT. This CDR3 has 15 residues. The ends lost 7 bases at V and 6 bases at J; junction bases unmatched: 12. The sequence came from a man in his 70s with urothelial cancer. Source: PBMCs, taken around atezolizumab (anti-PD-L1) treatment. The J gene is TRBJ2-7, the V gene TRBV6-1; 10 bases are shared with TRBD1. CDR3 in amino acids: CASKPRDRGFGEQYF. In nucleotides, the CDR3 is TGTGCCAGCAAACCCCGGGACAGGGGCTTTGGCGAGCAGTACTTC.